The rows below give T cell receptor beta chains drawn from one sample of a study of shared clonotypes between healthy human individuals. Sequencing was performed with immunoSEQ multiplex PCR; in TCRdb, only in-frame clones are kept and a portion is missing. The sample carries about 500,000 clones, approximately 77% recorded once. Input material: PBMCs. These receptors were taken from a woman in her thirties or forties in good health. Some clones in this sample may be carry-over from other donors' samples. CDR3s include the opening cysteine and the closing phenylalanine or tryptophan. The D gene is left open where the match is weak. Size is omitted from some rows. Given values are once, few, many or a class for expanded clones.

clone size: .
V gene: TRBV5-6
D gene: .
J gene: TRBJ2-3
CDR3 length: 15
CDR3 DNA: TGTGCCAGCAGCTTGAGGGCAGGAGGCACAGATACGCAGTATTTT
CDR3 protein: CASSLRAGGTDTQYF

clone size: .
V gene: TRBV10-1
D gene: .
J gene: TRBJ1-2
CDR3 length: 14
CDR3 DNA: TGCGCCAGCAGTGAGTCGGGGGCGCCGAGGGGCTACACCTTC
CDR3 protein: CASSESGAPRGYTF

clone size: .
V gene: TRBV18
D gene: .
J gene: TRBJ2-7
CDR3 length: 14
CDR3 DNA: TGTGCCAGCTCAGCGACAGGAGCTGCCTACGAGCAGTACTTC
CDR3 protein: CASSATGAAYEQYF

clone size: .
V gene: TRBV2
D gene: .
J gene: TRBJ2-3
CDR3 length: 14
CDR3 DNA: TGTGCCAGCAGCCCCCCAGGGGACCCAGATACGCAGTATTTT
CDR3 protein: CASSPPGDPDTQYF

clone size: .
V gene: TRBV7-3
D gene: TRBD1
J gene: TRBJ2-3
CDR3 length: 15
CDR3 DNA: TGTGCCAGCAGCGTGGGACAGGCCTTCGCAGATACGCAGTATTTT
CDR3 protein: CASSVGQAFADTQYF

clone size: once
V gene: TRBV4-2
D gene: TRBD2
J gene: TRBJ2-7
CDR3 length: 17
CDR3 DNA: TGTGCCAGCAGCCACCCATCTATAGCGGGAGCTTTCTACGAGCAGTACTTC
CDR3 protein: CASSHPSIAGAFYEQYF

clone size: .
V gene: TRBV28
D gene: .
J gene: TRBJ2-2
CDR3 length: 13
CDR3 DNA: TGTGCCAGCACCTGGGAAGCCACCGGGGAGCTGTTTTTT
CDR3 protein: CASTWEATGELFF

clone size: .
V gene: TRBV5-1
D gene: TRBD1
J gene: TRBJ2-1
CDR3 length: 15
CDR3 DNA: TGCGCCAGCAGCTCCGGGACAGACTTTCGGGGTGAGCAGTTCTTC
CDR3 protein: CASSSGTDFRGEQFF

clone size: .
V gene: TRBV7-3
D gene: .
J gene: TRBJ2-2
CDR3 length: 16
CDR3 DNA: TGTGCCAGCAGCTTAATGGCTAGCGTTAACACCGGGGAGCTGTTTTTT
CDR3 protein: CASSLMASVNTGELFF

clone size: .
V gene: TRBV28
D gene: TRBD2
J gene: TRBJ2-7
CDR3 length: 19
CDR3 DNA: TGTGCCAGCACCCCCCGGGTCCTAGCGGGAAGATTGAGGGGCTACGAGCAGTACTTC
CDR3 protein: CASTPRVLAGRLRGYEQYF

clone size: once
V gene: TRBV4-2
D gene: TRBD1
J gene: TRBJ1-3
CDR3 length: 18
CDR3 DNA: TGTGCCAGCAGCCAAGATTTTACAGGGGGTCTCTCTGGAAACACCATATATTTT
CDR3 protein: CASSQDFTGGLSGNTIYF

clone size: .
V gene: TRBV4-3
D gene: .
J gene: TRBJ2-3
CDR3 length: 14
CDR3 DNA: TGCGCCAGCAGCCAAGATGTTTCTACGGCTATAAAGTATTTT
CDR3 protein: CASSQDVSTAIKYF

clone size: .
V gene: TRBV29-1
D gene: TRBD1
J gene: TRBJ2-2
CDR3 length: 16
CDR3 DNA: TGCAGCGCGCACTCAGAGGACAGGGGATACACCGGGGAGCTGTTTTTT
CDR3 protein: CSAHSEDRGYTGELFF

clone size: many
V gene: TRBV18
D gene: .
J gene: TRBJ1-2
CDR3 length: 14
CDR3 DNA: TGTGCCAGCTCACCTGACACACGGAGCTATGGCTACACCTTC
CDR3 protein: CASSPDTRSYGYTF

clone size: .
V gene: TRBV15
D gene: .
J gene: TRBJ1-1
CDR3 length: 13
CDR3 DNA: TGTGCCACCAGCAAACAGGGAGCCACTGAAGCTTTCTTT
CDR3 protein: CATSKQGATEAFF

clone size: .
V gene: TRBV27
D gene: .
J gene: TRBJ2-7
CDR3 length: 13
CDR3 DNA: TGTGCCAGCAGTTGGGGGGCGTACTACGAGCAGTACTTC
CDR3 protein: CASSWGAYYEQYF

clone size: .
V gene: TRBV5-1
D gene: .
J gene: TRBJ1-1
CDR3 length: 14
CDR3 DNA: TGCGCCAGCAGCTTGGATGGTTTGAACACTGAAGCTTTCTTT
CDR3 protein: CASSLDGLNTEAFF

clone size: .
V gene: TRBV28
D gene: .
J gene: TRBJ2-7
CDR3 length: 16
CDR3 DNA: TGTGCCAGCAGTTTAGTTCCTAGCACTCTTTCCTACGAGCAGTACTTC
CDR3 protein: CASSLVPSTLSYEQYF

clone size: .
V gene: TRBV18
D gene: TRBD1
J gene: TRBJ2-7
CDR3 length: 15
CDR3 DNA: TGTGCCAGCTCACCACCTGGGGACAGGCCCTACGAGCAGTACTTC
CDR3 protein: CASSPPGDRPYEQYF

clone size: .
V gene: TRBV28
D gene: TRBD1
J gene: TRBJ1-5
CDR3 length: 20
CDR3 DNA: TGTGCCAGCAGTTCAGACACCGGGACAGGGGGCCCTCGGCTCAATCAGCCCCAGCATTTT
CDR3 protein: CASSSDTGTGGPRLNQPQHF

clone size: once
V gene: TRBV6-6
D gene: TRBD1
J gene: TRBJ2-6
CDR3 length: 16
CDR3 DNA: TGTGCCAGCAGTTGGACCAGGGGGCAAGGGGCCAACGTCCTGACTTTC
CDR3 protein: CASSWTRGQGANVLTF

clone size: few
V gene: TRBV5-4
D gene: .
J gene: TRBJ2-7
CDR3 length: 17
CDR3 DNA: TGTGCCAGCAGCTCCCCTCCAGGGAACCGCCCAAGCGACGAGCAGTACTTC
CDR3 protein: CASSSPPGNRPSDEQYF

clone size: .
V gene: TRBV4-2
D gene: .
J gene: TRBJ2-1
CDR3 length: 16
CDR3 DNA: TGTGCCAGCAGCCAAGATTTGGGTGGCCCCTACAATGAGCAGTTCTTC
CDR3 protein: CASSQDLGGPYNEQFF

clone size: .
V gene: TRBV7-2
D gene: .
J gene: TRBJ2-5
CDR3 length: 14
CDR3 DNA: TGTGCCAGCATTCGGGGAGGGGGGCCAGAGACCCAGCACTTC
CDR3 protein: CASIRGGGPETQHF

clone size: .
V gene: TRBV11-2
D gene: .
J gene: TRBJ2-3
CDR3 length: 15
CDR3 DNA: TGTGCCAGCAGCTTAGTGGGCAGTTTCACAGATACGCAGTATTTT
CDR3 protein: CASSLVGSFTDTQYF

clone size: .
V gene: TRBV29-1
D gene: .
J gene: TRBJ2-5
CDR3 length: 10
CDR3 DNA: TGCAGCGTTGGGGGGGAGACCCAGTACTTC
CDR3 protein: CSVGGETQYF

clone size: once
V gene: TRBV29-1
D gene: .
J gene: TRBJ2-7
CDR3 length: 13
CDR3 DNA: TGCAGCGTTGAGCCGACAGGCTCCTACGAGCAGTACTTC
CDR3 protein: CSVEPTGSYEQYF

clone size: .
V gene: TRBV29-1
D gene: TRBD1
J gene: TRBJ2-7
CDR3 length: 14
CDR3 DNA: TGCAGCGTTGTACCTGGGGGACAGGTGGTCGAGCAGTACTTC
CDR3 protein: CSVVPGGQVVEQYF

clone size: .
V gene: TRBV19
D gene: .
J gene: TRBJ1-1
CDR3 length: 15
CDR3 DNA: TGTGCCAGTAGTCCGCCCCCAACAGGGAACACTGAAGCTTTCTTT
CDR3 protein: CASSPPPTGNTEAFF

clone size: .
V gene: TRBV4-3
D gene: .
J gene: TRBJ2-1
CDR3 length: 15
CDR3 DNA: TGCGCCAGCAGCCAAGACAGCGGCACCTACAATGAGCAGTTCTTC
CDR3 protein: CASSQDSGTYNEQFF

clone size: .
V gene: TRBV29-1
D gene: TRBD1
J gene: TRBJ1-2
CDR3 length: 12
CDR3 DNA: TGCAGCGTTGGACAGGGAGCTGCTGGCTACACCTTC
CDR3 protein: CSVGQGAAGYTF

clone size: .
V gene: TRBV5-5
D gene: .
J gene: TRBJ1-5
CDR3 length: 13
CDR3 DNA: TGTGCCAGCAGCTTGGCCGCCCAGGGGTCTCAGCATTTT
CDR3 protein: CASSLAAQGSQHF

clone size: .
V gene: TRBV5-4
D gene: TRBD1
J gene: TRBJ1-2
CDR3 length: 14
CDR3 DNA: TGTGCCAGCAGCGGAGGGACAGGGGAGGGTGGCTACACCTTC
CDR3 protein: CASSGGTGEGGYTF

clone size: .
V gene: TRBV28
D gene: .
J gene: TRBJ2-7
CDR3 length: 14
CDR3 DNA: TGTGCCAGCAGTTTAAAGGGTCAGGGATACGAGCAGTACTTC
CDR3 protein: CASSLKGQGYEQYF

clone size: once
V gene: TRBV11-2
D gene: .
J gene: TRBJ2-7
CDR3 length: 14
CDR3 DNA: TGTGCCAGCAGCCTAGCAGGGGCAGGGTACGAGCAGTACTTC
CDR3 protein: CASSLAGAGYEQYF

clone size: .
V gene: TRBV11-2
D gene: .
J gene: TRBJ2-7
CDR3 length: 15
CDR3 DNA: TGTGCCAGCAGCTTAGATCGAGCGGCTACCTACGAGCAGTACTTC
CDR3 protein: CASSLDRAATYEQYF

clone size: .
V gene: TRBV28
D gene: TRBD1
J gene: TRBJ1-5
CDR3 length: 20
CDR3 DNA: TGTGCCAGCAGTACCCCGAGAGGCAGGGGGCAGCGATATAGCAATCAGCCCCAGCATTTT
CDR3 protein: CASSTPRGRGQRYSNQPQHF

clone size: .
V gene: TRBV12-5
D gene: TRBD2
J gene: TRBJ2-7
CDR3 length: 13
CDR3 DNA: TGTGCTAGTAGCTCTAGCGGGAGCTACGAGCAGTACTTC
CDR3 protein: CASSSSGSYEQYF

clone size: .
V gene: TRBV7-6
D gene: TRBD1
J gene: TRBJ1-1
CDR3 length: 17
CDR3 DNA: TGTGCCAGCAGTTATAGCCCCCGGGACAGGGGCCACACTGAAGCTTTCTTT
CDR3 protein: CASSYSPRDRGHTEAFF

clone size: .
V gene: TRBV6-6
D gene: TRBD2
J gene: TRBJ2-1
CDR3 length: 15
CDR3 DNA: TGTGCCAGCAGTTACTCGGGACTAGCGGGAGCCCCAGGGTTCTTC
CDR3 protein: CASSYSGLAGAPGFF

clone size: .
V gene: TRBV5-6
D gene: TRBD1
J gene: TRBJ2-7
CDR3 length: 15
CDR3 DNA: TGTGCCAGCAGCCCGGAGACAGGGGGCGGTTACGAGCAGTACTTC
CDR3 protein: CASSPETGGGYEQYF

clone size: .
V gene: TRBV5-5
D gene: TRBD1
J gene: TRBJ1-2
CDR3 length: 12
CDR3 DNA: TGTGCCAGTTCGCGGGACAGCTTAGGCTACACCTTC
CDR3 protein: CASSRDSLGYTF

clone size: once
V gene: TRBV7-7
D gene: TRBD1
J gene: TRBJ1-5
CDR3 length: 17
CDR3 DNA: TGTGCCAGCAGACCGACGGCCCTTGACAGGGACAATCAGCCCCAGCATTTT
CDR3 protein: CASRPTALDRDNQPQHF

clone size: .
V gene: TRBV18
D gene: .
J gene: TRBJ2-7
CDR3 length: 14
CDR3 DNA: TGTGCCAGCTCACCAACCGGGACCACCTACGAGCAGTACTTC
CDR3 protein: CASSPTGTTYEQYF

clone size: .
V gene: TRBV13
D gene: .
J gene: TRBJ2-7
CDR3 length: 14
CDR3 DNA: TGTGCCAGCAGCTTAAAAGACAGGCGCTACGAGCAGTACTTC
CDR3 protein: CASSLKDRRYEQYF

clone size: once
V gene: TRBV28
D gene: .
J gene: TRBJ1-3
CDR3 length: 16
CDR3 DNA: TGTGCCAGCAGTCCACAATCGGGGACCTTTGGAAACACCATATATTTT
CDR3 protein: CASSPQSGTFGNTIYF

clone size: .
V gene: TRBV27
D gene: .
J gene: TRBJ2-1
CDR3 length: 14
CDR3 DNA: TGTGCCAGCAGATGGCGACTAGGTAACAATGAGCAGTTCTTC
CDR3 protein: CASRWRLGNNEQFF

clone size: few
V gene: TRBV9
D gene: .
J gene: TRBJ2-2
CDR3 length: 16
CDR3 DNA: TGTGCCAGCAGCGTCGGGACTCTAATAAACACCGGGGAGCTGTTTTTT
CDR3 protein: CASSVGTLINTGELFF

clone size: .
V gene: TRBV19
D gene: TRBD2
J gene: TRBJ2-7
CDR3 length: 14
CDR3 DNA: TGTGCCAGTAGTTCAGCGGGAGGCTCCTACGAGCAGTACTTC
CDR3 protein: CASSSAGGSYEQYF

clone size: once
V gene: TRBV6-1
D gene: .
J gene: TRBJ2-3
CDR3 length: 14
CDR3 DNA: TGTGCCAGCAGTGCCAGGGACCTCCTCGCTACGCAGTATTTT
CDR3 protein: CASSARDLLATQYF

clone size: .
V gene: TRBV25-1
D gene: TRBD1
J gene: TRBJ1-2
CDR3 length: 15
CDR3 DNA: TGTGCCAGCAGTGGAGAGACAGGGCATAACTATGGCTACACCTTC
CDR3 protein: CASSGETGHNYGYTF

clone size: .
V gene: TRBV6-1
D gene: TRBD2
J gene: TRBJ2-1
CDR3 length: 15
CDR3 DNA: TGTGCCAGCAGTGGAACTAGCGGGGGCCCTCGGGAGCAGTTCTTC
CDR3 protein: CASSGTSGGPREQFF

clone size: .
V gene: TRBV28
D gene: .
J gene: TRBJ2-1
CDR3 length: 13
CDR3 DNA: TGTGCCACCACGGACTCCTGGAGGAATGAGCAGTTCTTC
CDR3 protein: CATTDSWRNEQFF

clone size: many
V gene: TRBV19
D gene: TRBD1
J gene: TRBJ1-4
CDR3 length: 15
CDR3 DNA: TGTGCCAGTACCGCGACCGGGACAGGGGGCGAAAAACTGTTTTTT
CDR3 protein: CASTATGTGGEKLFF